These 18 T cell receptor beta chains were sequenced from one sample in a study of T cell responses to AZD1222 COVID-19 vaccine. TCRdb keeps only in-frame clones here, not all; method: immunoSEQ multiplex PCR. The sample includes approximately 90,000 clones, around 90% of them seen just once. The material sequenced was peripheral blood, taken on day 0 of AZD1222 vaccination. These receptors all stem from an adult in good health.

The chain employs TRBV24-1 and TRBJ1-4; tentatively, D is TRBD1 (5 bases). CDR1 is KGHDR and CDR2 is SFDVKD in the germline V gene. The CDR3 has 16 residues. Between the trimmed V and J ends, which lost 5 bases and 3 bases, there was a span of 15 bases. The CDR3 sequence is CATSGSRDGANEKLFF. The DNA for the CDR3 is TGTGCCACCAGTGGCTCCCGGGACGGTGCTAATGAAAAACTGTTTTTT.

V is TRBV30 and J is TRBJ1-3, with 9 bases aligning to TRBD1. V lost 3 bases to trimming and J lost 3 bases; unmatched junction nucleotides: 6. The CDR3 loop spans 15 amino acids. Germline V gives CDR1 GTSNPN, CDR2 SVGIG (reference sequence). This chain's CDR3 is CAWSHRGLVGNTIYF. CDR3 coding DNA: TGTGCCTGGAGCCACAGGGGGCTCGTTGGAAACACCATATATTTT.

This clone was recorded only once. The gene calls are TRBV7-9 and TRBJ2-7; D unclear. Trimming stripped 2 bases from V and 5 bases from J, with 13 bases between. Germline assignment: CDR1 SEHNR and CDR2 FQNEAQ (reference sequence). The CDR3 is 14 amino acids. The CDR3 DNA is TGTGCCAGCAGCTTACTACATAGTCCTAACGAGCAGTACTTC. Translated: CASSLLHSPNEQYF.

This clone was observed a handful of times. J is TRBJ1-5 and V is TRBV19, with 9 nucleotides matching TRBD1. V dropped 8 bases and J dropped 5; count of bases not matched to a gene: 4. The CDR3 covers 13 residues. Germline CDR1 LNHDA, CDR2 SQIVND (reference sequence). The CDR3 DNA is TGTGCCAGTGCTACAGGGGGCCATCAGCCCCAGCATTTT. Residues: CASATGGHQPQHF.

V and J are TRBV3-1 (or the pseudogene TRBV3-2) and TRBJ1-2, with 8 bases lining up with TRBD1. Germline CDR1 and CDR2: LGHDT and YNNKEL (reference sequence). CDR3 length equals 13 residues. J lost 8 bases, V lost 6 bases, and 8 bases had no gene match. CDR3 sequence reads: CASSQQGVGGYTF. The CDR3 DNA sequence: TGTGCCAGCAGTCAACAGGGGGTGGGAGGCTACACCTTC.

The chain employs TRBV18 and TRBJ2-1; 7 bases line up with TRBD1. V lost 2 bases and J lost 6; bases outside the gene matches: 4. CDR1 is KGHSH and CDR2 is LQKENI in the germline V gene. CDR3 length: 14 residues. The CDR3 bases are TGTGCCAGCTCACCAGACAGGGTGGGCAATGAGCAGTTCTTC. Amino acid sequence: CASSPDRVGNEQFF.

The V and J genes are TRBV6-5 and TRBJ2-7, with a weak D call TRBD1 (5 bases). Germline CDR1 is MNHEY and CDR2 is SVGAGI. V dropped 8 bases and J dropped 3 bases, with 14 bases sitting between them. The CDR3 has 13 residues. The CDR3, as DNA: TGTGCCAGCCAAGGGGTTCAGATCTACGAGCAGTACTTC. This codes for CASQGVQIYEQYF.

V is TRBV12-5 and J is TRBJ2-5; tentatively, D is TRBD1 (6 bases). Trimming took 4 bases from V and 4 from J, leaving 13 bases between them. This CDR3 has 14 residues. Germline CDR1 and CDR2: LGHNT and FRNRAP. The CDR3 nucleotides read TGTGCTAGTGGTTCCCCGACAGGTTTAGAGACCCAGTACTTC. Protein: CASGSPTGLETQYF.

The chain has TRBV9 and TRBJ1-1; D ambiguous. CDR3 size: 14 residues. Germline V gene lookup returns CDR1 SGDLS and CDR2 YYNGEE. V was shortened by 3 bases and J by 7 bases, with 16 bases between the two germline ends. The CDR3 DNA follows: TGTGCCAGCAGCGGCCCCGCAGCGAAAAGTGAAGCTTTCTTT. As protein: CASSGPAAKSEAFF.

This clone was observed a few times. The V and J genes are TRBV24-1 and TRBJ1-4; D is perhaps TRBD1 (5 bases). CDR3 length: 17 amino acids. Germline CDR1 is KGHDR and CDR2 is SFDVKD. Trimming shortened V by 3 bases and J by 0 bases, and 13 bases separated the two germline ends. This CDR3 reads CATSDLPGTATNEKLFF. In DNA, the CDR3 is TGTGCCACCAGTGATCTACCCGGGACGGCAACTAATGAAAAACTGTTTTTT.

This chain uses TRBV12-3 or TRBV12-4 with TRBJ2-7; D not resolved. The CDR3 covers 13 residues. With 1 base removed from V and 2 bases from J, the gap between germline ends came to 6 bases. Here the CDR3 reads CASSLVSPYEQYF. The CDR3 bases are TGTGCCAGCAGTTTAGTGAGCCCCTACGAGCAGTACTTC.

The V and J genes are TRBV3-1 (or the pseudogene TRBV3-2) and TRBJ2-2; D call uncertain. V was shortened by 4 bases and J by 3 bases, with 9 bases between the two germline ends. The CDR3 is made up of 14 amino acids. Germline CDR1 LGHDT, CDR2 YNNKEL (reference sequence). The CDR3 is CASSRDGDTGELFF. The CDR3 coding sequence is TGTGCCAGCAGCCGGGATGGAGACACCGGGGAGCTGTTTTTT.

The chain uses TRBV4-1 and TRBJ1-6; unclear D gene. The CDR3 has 16 amino acids. V was cut by 2 bases and J by 14 bases, with 22 bases left in between. Looked up from germline, CDR1 is MGHRA and CDR2 is YSYEKL. The CDR3 nucleotides are TGCGCCAGCAGCCAAACTTCATCCGGCGCTTTCTGGGCCCTCCACTTT. This codes for CASSQTSSGAFWALHF.

The chain has TRBV18 and TRBJ1-1; D is undetermined. Trimming took off 6 bases at V and 6 bases at J, with 8 bases between the two ends. Germline V CDR1 and CDR2: KGHSH, LQKENI. CDR3 size: 11 residues. CDR3 DNA: TGTGCCAGCTCGTCCGGACCTGAAGCTTTCTTT. Its protein is CASSSGPEAFF.

V usage is TRBV5-8 and J usage is TRBJ2-7; D may match TRBD1 or TRBD2 (5 bases each). This CDR3 comprises 16 residues. Germline loops: CDR1 SGHTS, CDR2 YDEGEE. Trimming stripped 10 bases from V and 4 bases from J, with 27 bases between. The CDR3 DNA is TGTGCCCTCCGGCGGTCTTTGAGAGGGGATCAGTACGAGCAGTACTTC. Its protein product is CALRRSLRGDQYEQYF.

This chain connects TRBV10-3 to TRBJ1-2; weak D call: TRBD1 (6 bases). The germline V gene encodes CDR1 ENHRY and CDR2 SYGVKD. This CDR3 comprises 19 residues. Trimming shortened V by 6 bases and J by 0 bases, and 26 bases separated the two germline ends. As DNA, the CDR3 is TGTGCCATCAGCGGAGCCCCCCGGGGGCGTGACCCCTCTAACTATGGCTACACCTTC. Translating it yields CAISGAPRGRDPSNYGYTF.

This chain links TRBV3-1 (or the pseudogene TRBV3-2) with TRBJ1-1; 7 nucleotides match TRBD1. Germline V gives CDR1 LGHDT, CDR2 YNNKEL (reference sequence). This CDR3 comprises 13 residues. Trimming at V came to 10 bases and at J to 3 bases, leaving 8 bases not matched to a gene. The CDR3 sequence: CAKSGGRDTEAFF. The CDR3 coding sequence is TGTGCCAAATCAGGGGGACGGGACACTGAAGCTTTCTTT.

The chain has TRBV13 and TRBJ2-3, with 7 bases lining up with TRBD2. V lost 1 base and J lost 4; bases outside the gene matches: 8. Germline CDR1 and CDR2: PRHDT and FYEKMQ (reference sequence). The CDR3 runs 16 residues. The CDR3 reads CASSLAQRGGADTQYF. In DNA, the CDR3 is TGTGCCAGCAGCTTAGCCCAGCGGGGAGGGGCAGATACGCAGTATTTT.